The clone carrying this T cell receptor beta chain was counted only a few times. What it binds is not known. The data were obtained in a study of early T cells in non-severe SARS-CoV-2 infection. Across the whole study: The sequenced material was bulk RNA from unsorted whole blood, and its chains were unpaired. Study results and limitations: Anti-spike CD8 responses were favored by VDJdb matching, which missed private and CD4 specificities.

This CDR3 is built from 11 residues. With 6 bases removed from V and 4 bases from J, the gap between germline ends came to 9 bases. Germline assignment: CDR1 GTSNPN and CDR2 SVGIG (reference sequence). Individual cDNA molecules received unique molecular identifiers during library preparation. A single record per CDR3 protein comes from TCRdb applying MiXCR to the 5' RACE reads. The data contain tens of thousands of distinct CDR3 sequences, roughly 18% of them seen just once; the ten biggest clones take up around 9.8%. This sequence originates from an adult who was a healthcare worker with PCR-confirmed SARS-CoV-2 infection or an uninfected control (not recorded which). V usage is TRBV30 and J usage is TRBJ1-1; D is ambiguous. Sequencing used whole blood, obtained at baseline. The CDR3 sequence: CACYKVTEAFF. The CDR3 bases are TGTGCCTGTTACAAGGTCACTGAAGCTTTCTTT.